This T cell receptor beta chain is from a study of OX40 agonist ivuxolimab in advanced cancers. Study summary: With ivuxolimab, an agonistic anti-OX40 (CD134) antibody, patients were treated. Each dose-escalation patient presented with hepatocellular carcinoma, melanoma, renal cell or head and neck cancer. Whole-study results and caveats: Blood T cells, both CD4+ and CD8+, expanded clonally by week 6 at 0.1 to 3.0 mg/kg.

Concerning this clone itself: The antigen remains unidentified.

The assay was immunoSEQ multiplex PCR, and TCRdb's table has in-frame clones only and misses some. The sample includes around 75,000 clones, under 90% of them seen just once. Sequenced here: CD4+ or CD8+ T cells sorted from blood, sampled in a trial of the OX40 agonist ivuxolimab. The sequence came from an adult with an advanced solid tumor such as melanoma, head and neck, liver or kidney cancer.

The CDR3 DNA reads TGTGCCAGCAGTAACCTTGGGGTAGGAGGTTCACCCCTCCACTTT. Translating it yields CASSNLGVGGSPLHF. V is TRBV27 and J is TRBJ1-6; D is ambiguous. Germline V gene data show CDR1 as MNHEY and CDR2 as SMNVEV (reference sequence). The CDR3 is 15 residues long. Trimming pared 5 bases from V and 9 bases from J, leaving 17 bases between.